The T cell receptor beta chain under discussion was sequenced for a study of blood T cell repertoires in COVID-19. Whole-study context: Donors in the United States, Italy and Spain gave samples during acute or convalescent COVID-19. PBMCs, B-cell-depleted T cells, or T cells provided the cDNA or gDNA that made up the material.

Original handling: Cell counts per sample came from amplifying reference gene primers. Assay used: immunoSEQ multiplex PCR; TCRdb lists only in-frame clones, some missing. V and J calls and clone size are those listed in that table; D and trimming were worked out from the DNA. The data hold tens of thousands of clones, with more than 60% observed a single time. This CDR3 has 11 residues. Germline V lookup: CDR1 MDHEN, CDR2 SYDVKM. Trimming shortened V by 8 bases and J by 7 bases, and 8 bases separated the two germline ends. This clone was found a few times. The clonotype comes from a woman between 50 and 59 years old with active or convalescent COVID-19. The chain recombines TRBV28 with TRBJ2-2; TRBD2 might be the D (6 bases). Sequenced input: peripheral blood. CDR3 protein: CASRGYGELFF. DNA for the CDR3: TGTGCCAGCCGGGGGTACGGGGAGCTGTTTTTT.